The TCR beta chain under discussion was sequenced for a study of cytomegalovirus exposure and HLA in healthy donors. Germline V CDR1 and CDR2: ENHRY, SYGVKD. Trimming took off 5 bases at V and 1 base at J, with 26 bases between the two ends. This CDR3 is 19 amino acids long. It was with 60 Vbeta and 13 Jbeta primers that the PCR ran. Produced via immunoSEQ multiplex PCR; TCRdb's table is partial and in-frame only. Among nearly 65,000 clones, approximately 70% were seen once, and the ten largest hold roughly 5.9%. This clone ranks as medium-sized. Sequenced material: PBMCs. The V call is TRBV10-3, the J call TRBJ2-5, with D possibly TRBD2 on 7 matching bases. This clonotype originated in a man aged 45-65 years in good health and CMV-seronegative. CDR3 DNA sequence: TGTGCCATCAGTACGCTCCTACTGAGGGGGGGCTCAGGCCAAGAGACCCAGTACTTC. This sequence encodes CAISTLLLRGGSGQETQYF.